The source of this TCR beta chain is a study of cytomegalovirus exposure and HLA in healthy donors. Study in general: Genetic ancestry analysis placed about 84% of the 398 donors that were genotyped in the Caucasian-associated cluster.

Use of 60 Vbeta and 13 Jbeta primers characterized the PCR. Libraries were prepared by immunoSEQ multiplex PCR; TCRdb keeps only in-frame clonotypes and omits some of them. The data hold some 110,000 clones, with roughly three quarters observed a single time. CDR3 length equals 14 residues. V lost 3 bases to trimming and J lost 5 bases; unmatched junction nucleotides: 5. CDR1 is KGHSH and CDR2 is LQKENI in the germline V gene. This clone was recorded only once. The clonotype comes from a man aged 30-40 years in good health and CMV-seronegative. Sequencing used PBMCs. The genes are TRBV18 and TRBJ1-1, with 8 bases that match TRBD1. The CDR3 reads CASSPTGEGTEAFF. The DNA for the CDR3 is TGTGCCAGCTCACCGACAGGGGAAGGGACTGAAGCTTTCTTT.